A single T cell receptor (beta chain) is shown here with its context. The CDR3 contains 15 residues. Germline CDR1 is SNHLY and CDR2 is FYNNEI. This entry is derived from a study of monozygotic twins with inflammatory bowel disease. Template switching was used to attach UMIs, which incorporated a 6-nucleotide sample barcode. With the 5' RACE reads reprocessed, TCRdb shows one record per CDR3 protein and no DNA. Recorded here are just over 300,000 distinct CDR3 sequences; the top ten clones represent over 5.5%. The TCR was taken from a human donor with ulcerative colitis or Crohn's disease, or a healthy co-twin of an affected twin (not recorded which). The sample consisted of blood. The chain couples TRBV2 to TRBJ1-1. The CDR3 loop reads CASSVERPGNTEAFF.